One and the same sample provided the 25 T cell receptor beta chains below, sequenced in a study of shared clonotypes between healthy human individuals. TCRdb's copy holds only in-frame clones and misses some; the assay was immunoSEQ multiplex PCR. The data hold 400,000 or so clones, with about 96% observed a single time. The sample was memory CD8+ T cells sorted from blood. The subset: CD45RO+ cells pooled with CCR7-negative TemRA cells. Source of these receptors: a man under 40 in good health.

The gene calls are TRBV15 and TRBJ2-4; 7 nucleotides match TRBD1. CDR1 is LNHNV, CDR2 YYDKDF, per germline (reference sequence). This CDR3 is built from 15 residues. The trim removed 5 bases at V and 3 bases at J, leaving 7 bases unmatched. In DNA form, the CDR3 reads TGTGCCACCAGCCAGGGGGTACAGTTCAAAAACATTCAGTACTTC. It specifies CATSQGVQFKNIQYF.

This chain joins TRBV6-1 and TRBJ2-1; a possible D gene is TRBD2 (5 bases). Germline CDR1 is MNHNS and CDR2 is SASEGT. The V end was cut by 7 bases, the J end by 5 bases, with 12 bases between. The CDR3 extends over 13 amino acids. DNA of the CDR3: TGTGCCAGCACCGCTAGCTTAGACAATGAGCAGTTCTTC. It codes for CASTASLDNEQFF.

The J gene is TRBJ2-1, the V gene TRBV27; 12 bases are shared with TRBD2. This CDR3 spans 16 amino acids. V shed 5 bases and J 8 bases; nucleotides not matched to a gene: 10. Per germline, CDR1 MNHEY and CDR2 SMNVEV (reference sequence). CDR3 DNA sequence: TGTGCCAGCAGTAGGCCGGGACTAGCGGGTACACATGAGCAGTTCTTC. Translation: CASSRPGLAGTHEQFF.

This sequence joins TRBV2 and TRBJ2-5; weak D call: TRBD2 (5 bases). The CDR3 is 14 amino acids. Trimming removed 5 bases at V and 5 bases at J, with 15 bases between. Germline assignment: CDR1 SNHLY and CDR2 FYNNEI. The CDR3 sequence: CASSTRTPGETQYF. CDR3 nucleotides: TGTGCCAGCAGTACCCGGACCCCGGGGGAGACCCAGTACTTC.

The chain links TRBV10-3 to TRBJ1-3; 7 positions match TRBD1. Trimming cost V 2 bases and J 1 base; bases outside gene matches: 5. CDR1 is ENHRY, CDR2 SYGVKD, per germline. There are 16 residues in the CDR3. CDR3 coding DNA: TGTGCCATCAGTGAGAATCCAGGGGGTTCTGGAAACACCATATATTTT. Residues: CAISENPGGSGNTIYF.

This chain uses TRBV28 with TRBJ1-5; 8 bases are shared with TRBD1. The junction had 10 bases not matched to a gene; V was cut back by 6 bases and J by 3 bases. CDR1 is MDHEN and CDR2 is SYDVKM in the germline V gene. The CDR3 is 16 amino acids. For the CDR3, the DNA is TGTGCCAGCAGCTCCCTAAGGACAGGGATCAATCAGCCCCAGCATTTT. It encodes CASSSLRTGINQPQHF.

The gene calls are TRBV5-4 and TRBJ2-5; TRBD2 aligns across 9 bases. Germline CDR1 and CDR2: SGHNT and YYREEE (reference sequence). V was clipped by 1 base and J by 2 bases; unmatched bases: 3. The CDR3 is 15 residues long. The CDR3 DNA is TGTGCCAGCAGCTTGCGCGGGAGGGGACAAGAGACCCAGTACTTC. This encodes CASSLRGRGQETQYF.

The V gene is TRBV10-2, the J gene TRBJ2-5; D is undetermined. The CDR3 loop spans 13 amino acids. The V and J ends lost 0 bases and 7 bases respectively, with 9 bases between them. Germline V lookup: CDR1 WSHSY, CDR2 SAAADI. DNA for the CDR3: TGCGCCAGCAGTGAGTCTAGCCAGACGACCCAGTACTTC. It encodes CASSESSQTTQYF.

The chain links TRBV7-2 to TRBJ1-5, with 9 bases lining up with TRBD1. V trimming: 4 bases; J trimming: 5 bases; junction bases outside the gene matches: 3. This CDR3 comprises 14 residues. Germline V lookup: CDR1 SGHTA, CDR2 FQGNSA. Written as DNA, the CDR3 is TGTGCCAGCAGCTGGGACAGGGTCGATCAGCCCCAGCATTTT. It yields the protein CASSWDRVDQPQHF.

The rearrangement uses TRBV28 and TRBJ2-5; TRBD1 aligns across 9 bases. This CDR3 comprises 15 residues. The germline CDR1 and CDR2 sequences are MDHEN and SYDVKM. With V trimmed by 9 bases and J by 5 bases, 13 bases remained unmatched. In nucleotides, the CDR3 is TGTGCCAGTCGGCCCGGGGACAGGGATCGGGAGACCCAGTACTTC. Amino acids: CASRPGDRDRETQYF. The complete variable domain, with remaining parts taken from reference TRBV28 and TRBJ2-5, reads DVKVTQSSRYLVKRTGEKVFLECVQDMDHENMFWYRQDPGLGLRLIYFSYDVKMKEKGDIPEGYSVSREKKERFSLILESASTNQTSMYLCASRPGDRDRETQYFGPGTRLLVL.

The rearrangement links TRBV11-1 to TRBJ2-7; D is undetermined. Germline CDR1 SGHAT, CDR2 FQDESV (reference sequence). The germline V and J ends were trimmed by 2 bases and 12 bases, with 20 bases remaining between them. This CDR3 has 14 residues. CDR3 coding DNA: TGTGCCAGCAGCTTATCGGGTGCTCCTACGAGAGGGTACTTC. As protein: CASSLSGAPTRGYF. Based on the CDR3 plus reference TRBV11-1 and TRBJ2-7, the full variable domain is EAEVAQSPRYKITEKSQAVAFWCDPISGHATLYWYRQILGQGPELLVQFQDESVVDDSQLPKDRFSAERLKGVDSTLKIQPAELGDSAMYLCASSLSGAPTRGYFGPGTRLTVT.

The CDR3, as DNA: TGTGCCAGCAGCTTAGGGACGGCGAACACCGGGGAGCTGTTTTTT. This encodes CASSLGTANTGELFF. The chain has TRBV11-3 and TRBJ2-2, with D uncertain. CDR3 length: 15 amino acids. Germline V gives CDR1 SGHNT, CDR2 YENEEA. V lost 1 base and J lost 0, with 6 bases in between.

A note on this clone: One end of the junction does not line up with germline, which may come from a read error. J is TRBJ2-2 and V is TRBV7-7; 7 bases line up with TRBD2. Looked up from germline, CDR1 is SSHAT and CDR2 is FNYEAQ (reference sequence). This CDR3 comprises 15 residues. CDR3 residues: CASSLASGGIGELFF. The CDR3 nucleotides read TGTGCTAGCAGCTTAGCCTCCGGGGGGATCGGGGAGCTGTTTTTT.

The V gene is TRBV4-1, the J gene TRBJ2-7; TRBD2 aligns across 9 bases. This CDR3 contains 15 residues. V trimming: 4 bases; J trimming: 4 bases; junction bases outside the gene matches: 8. Germline V lookup: CDR1 MGHRA, CDR2 YSYEKL. This chain's CDR3 is CASSRYLAGLYEQYF. The CDR3 nucleotides read TGCGCCAGCAGCCGCTATCTAGCGGGATTATACGAGCAGTACTTC.

The V call is TRBV19, the J call TRBJ2-7; 7 positions match TRBD1. This CDR3 has 14 residues. The germline gives CDR1 LNHDA, CDR2 SQIVND (reference sequence). V lost 6 bases, J lost 3 bases, and 8 bases stayed unmatched. CDR3 residues: CASSSTGNLYEQYF. The CDR3 DNA sequence: TGTGCCAGTAGCTCGACAGGGAACCTCTACGAGCAGTACTTC.

With respect to this clone: In the same sample, other DNA sequences code for this CDR3. The gene calls are TRBV5-1 and TRBJ2-7; 7 bases align to TRBD2. The V gene's germline CDR1 is SGHRS and CDR2 YFSETQ. This CDR3 region has 14 residues. V dropped 0 bases and J dropped 0; count of bases not matched to a gene: 0. CDR3 bases: TGCGCCAGCAGCTTGGCGGGGGGCTCCTACGAGCAGTACTTC. This codes for CASSLAGGSYEQYF.

This clone came up a few times. The chain combines TRBV5-1 with TRBJ2-3, with unresolved D. Germline-derived CDR1 and CDR2 are SGHRS and YFSETQ. V lost 0 bases and J 2 bases, leaving 13 bases between the germline ends. The CDR3 covers 16 residues. The CDR3 region has the DNA TGCGCCAGCAGCTTGGCCGGACCCCCGCCCACAGATACGCAGTATTTT. This encodes CASSLAGPPPTDTQYF.

Concerning this clone itself: In the same sample, other DNA sequences code for this CDR3. V gene TRBV27 combines with J gene TRBJ2-2; 8 positions agree with TRBD2. This CDR3 is 15 amino acids long. With 4 bases clipped from V and 1 base from J, the junction kept 2 bases outside the gene matches. The germline V gene encodes CDR1 MNHEY and CDR2 SMNVEV (reference sequence). The CDR3 loop is CASSSSGRNTGELFF. In nucleotides, the CDR3 is TGTGCCAGCAGTTCAAGCGGGAGGAACACCGGGGAGCTGTTTTTT.

This rearrangement joins TRBV27 to TRBJ2-2, with D perhaps matching TRBD1 (6 bases). Germline V CDR1 and CDR2: MNHEY, SMNVEV (reference sequence). The CDR3 has 15 residues. V dropped 2 bases and J dropped 5 bases, with 12 bases sitting between them. The CDR3 loop reads CASSLEGGRTGELFF. DNA for the CDR3: TGTGCCAGCAGTTTAGAAGGGGGAAGAACCGGGGAGCTGTTTTTT.

The rearrangement joins TRBV27 to TRBJ2-1; D unresolved. Germline V gene lookup returns CDR1 MNHEY and CDR2 SMNVEV (reference sequence). The CDR3 runs to 17 residues. V was pared by 5 bases and J by 3 bases, with 20 bases between. The chain's CDR3 is CASSPHPLGTFYNEQFF. The CDR3 DNA sequence: TGTGCCAGCAGTCCCCACCCCCTGGGAACCTTCTACAATGAGCAGTTCTTC.

V and J are TRBV7-9 and TRBJ2-7; 8 positions match TRBD2. This CDR3 has 15 residues. After removal of 2 bases from V and 3 bases from J, the junction contained 6 bases not matched to a gene. Per the germline V gene, CDR1 is SEHNR and CDR2 is FQNEAQ (reference sequence). For the CDR3, the DNA is TGTGCCAGCAGCTTAAAAGACCGGGGGGGCTACGAGCAGTACTTC. Protein: CASSLKDRGGYEQYF. Filled out from reference TRBV7-9 and TRBJ2-7, the complete variable domain reads DTGVSQNPRHKITKRGQNVTFRCDPISEHNRLYWYRQTLGQGPEFLTYFQNEAQLEKSRLLSDRFSAERPKGSFSTLEIQRTEQGDSAMYLCASSLKDRGGYEQYFGPGTRLTVT.

The chain has TRBV5-1 and TRBJ2-7, with TRBD1 matching over 7 bases. Trimming removed 1 base from V and 2 bases from J; junction bases left unmatched: 6. Germline lookup yields CDR1 SGHRS and CDR2 YFSETQ. The CDR3 sequence is 15 residues long. CDR3 nucleotide sequence: TGCGCCAGCAGCTTGTACAGGGGACCACCCTACGAGCAGTACTTC. This encodes CASSLYRGPPYEQYF.

The rearrangement uses TRBV28 and TRBJ2-3, with TRBD2 matching 7 bases. CDR1 and CDR2 from the germline V gene are MDHEN and SYDVKM. This CDR3 spans 15 amino acids. The ends lost 6 bases at V and 2 bases at J; junction bases unmatched: 8. The CDR3 nucleotides are TGTGCCAGCAGCCTAGCGGCAACCTACACAGATACGCAGTATTTT. Translation gives CASSLAATYTDTQYF.

The CDR3 DNA is TGCGCCAGCGGCCGAGGACAGGGGAGAACTGAAGCTTTCTTT. This translates into CASGRGQGRTEAFF. The V and J genes are TRBV5-1 and TRBJ1-1, with 9 bases matching TRBD1. V shed 7 bases, J shed 5 bases, and the junction held 9 bases outside the gene matches. This CDR3 contains 14 residues. CDR1 and CDR2 (germline): SGHRS, YFSETQ.

The chain has TRBV5-6 and TRBJ2-7; TRBD1 agrees at 10 bases. CDR1 and CDR2 (germline): SGHDT, YYEEEE. The CDR3 contains 16 residues. J lost 3 bases, V lost 1 base, and 7 bases had no gene match. CDR3 loop: CASSLTGDRGGYEQYF. In nucleotides, the CDR3 is TGTGCCAGCAGCTTGACTGGGGACAGGGGCGGCTACGAGCAGTACTTC.